Listed here are 30 T cell receptor beta chains from one sample, sequenced in a study of T cells in Graves' hyperthyroidism and ophthalmopathy. Amplified TCR beta CDR3 regions derived from RNA transcripts. A first-round RT-PCR of the TCR CDR3 used the HTBI primer set. Via MiXCR, TCRdb re-called the multiplex PCR reads, giving one row per CDR3 protein. The sample includes about 200,000 distinct CDR3 sequences, roughly 15% of them seen just once. What was sequenced was blood. Every receptor here comes from a man aged 45-65 years with Graves' hyperthyroidism.

The table lists this clonotype with a few counts. The chain couples TRBV28 to TRBJ2-2; maybe TRBD2 (6 bases). Per germline, CDR1 MDHEN and CDR2 SYDVKM. V lost 5 bases to trimming and J lost 1 base, with 17 bases between them. The CDR3 has 17 amino acids. The CDR3 spells CASSQPGGGMNTGELFF. The DNA of the CDR3 is TGTGCCAGCAGTCAGCCTGGTGGCGGGATGAACACCGGGGAGCTGTTTTTT.

This chain uses TRBV5-5 with TRBJ1-2; TRBD1 agrees at 9 bases. The CDR3 runs to 14 residues. The germline gives CDR1 SGHKS, CDR2 YYEKEE (reference sequence). V lost 4 bases to trimming and J lost 4 bases; unmatched junction nucleotides: 5. The chain's CDR3 is CASSPTGGTYGYTF. The DNA for the CDR3 is TGTGCCAGCAGCCCAACAGGGGGCACCTATGGCTACACCTTC.

The J gene is TRBJ1-5, the V gene TRBV19; TRBD1 matches 10 bases. Germline CDR1 is LNHDA and CDR2 is SQIVND (reference sequence). The V segment lost 4 bases and the J segment 6 bases; nucleotides outside the gene matches: 3. CDR3 length equals 14 residues. CDR3 sequence (DNA): TGTGCCAGTAGTAGACAGGGGGCGCTTCAGCCCCAGCATTTT. This encodes CASSRQGALQPQHF. Full variable domain (outside the CDR3, taken from reference TRBV19 and TRBJ1-5): DGGITQSPKYLFRKEGQNVTLSCEQNLNHDAMYWYRQDPGQGLRLIYYSQIVNDFQKGDIAEGYSVSREKKESFPLTVTSAQKNPTAFYLCASSRQGALQPQHFGDGTRLSIL.

This clonotype was picked up a small number of times. The chain uses TRBV4-2 and TRBJ1-6; D unclear. The germline gives CDR1 LGHNA, CDR2 YNFKEQ. V lost 2 bases, J lost 7 bases, and 12 bases lay in between. This CDR3 region has 15 residues. The chain's CDR3 is CASSQNYRANSPLHF. The CDR3 DNA sequence: TGTGCCAGCAGCCAAAATTACAGAGCAAATTCACCCCTCCACTTT.

J is TRBJ2-1 and V is TRBV2; weak D call: TRBD1 (6 bases). The CDR3 contains 15 residues. Trimming took 6 bases from V and 7 from J, leaving 19 bases between them. Germline CDR1 and CDR2: SNHLY and FYNNEI. The CDR3 sequence is CASSNKRTELNEQFF. CDR3 sequence (DNA): TGTGCCAGCAGCAATAAGAGGACAGAATTGAATGAGCAGTTCTTC.

This clonotype has a count of ten or more. The J gene is TRBJ2-3, the V gene TRBV12-3 or TRBV12-4; 9 bases agree with TRBD2. The CDR3 extends over 16 amino acids. The V gene end was trimmed by 3 bases and the J gene end by 3 bases; junction bases not matched to a gene: 7. The CDR3 coding sequence is TGTGCCAGCAGTTTTTTCCGACTAGCGGAGACAGATACGCAGTATTTT. Its protein is CASSFFRLAETDTQYF.

This clonotype was recorded a few times. CDR3 in amino acids: CSARQLIGGGEAFF. CDR3 DNA sequence: TGCAGTGCTAGACAACTAATCGGGGGGGGTGAAGCTTTCTTT. The chain couples TRBV20-1 to TRBJ1-1; D perhaps matches TRBD1 (5 bases). The germline V and J ends were trimmed by 2 bases and 7 bases, with 17 bases remaining between them. The CDR3 consists of 14 residues. Germline loops: CDR1 DFQATT, CDR2 SNEGSKA (reference sequence).

Many counts were recorded for this clonotype. The chain recombines TRBV2 with TRBJ2-3; possible D gene TRBD1, 5 bases. This CDR3 is 16 amino acids long. Trimming shortened V by 6 bases and J by 5 bases, and 21 bases separated the two germline ends. Germline loops: CDR1 SNHLY, CDR2 FYNNEI. DNA for the CDR3: TGTGCCAGCAGCCAACGCTCGACAGAGCGACTAGATACGCAGTATTTT. Protein product: CASSQRSTERLDTQYF.

Ten or more counts support this clonotype. The chain joins TRBV10-2 to TRBJ2-1, with TRBD2 matching over 8 bases. V lost 5 bases to trimming and J lost 7 bases; unmatched junction nucleotides: 22. The CDR3 sequence is 19 residues long. The V gene's germline CDR1 is WSHSY and CDR2 SAAADI. The CDR3 here is CASSLMGGTSGFQGNEQFF. CDR3 in DNA: TGCGCCAGCAGTCTGATGGGGGGAACTAGCGGTTTCCAGGGGAATGAGCAGTTCTTC.

This clonotype was detected only a few times. The J gene is TRBJ1-2, the V gene TRBV27, with 7 bases that match TRBD1. CDR1 and CDR2 (germline): MNHEY, SMNVEV (reference sequence). With V trimmed by 5 bases and J by 5 bases, 5 bases remained unmatched. The CDR3 sequence is 13 residues long. The CDR3 DNA reads as TGTGCCAGCAGTGAGCCCAGGGGGTATGGCTACACCTTC. Translation: CASSEPRGYGYTF.

Concerning this clonotype itself: A much larger clone lies one base from this, so it may be a read error. This chain's CDR3 is CSVEDLASSGGGNGQFF. The CDR3 region has the DNA TGCAGCGTTGAAGATCTCGCCTCTAGCGGAGGGGGTAATGGGCAGTTCTTC. The chain carries TRBV29-1 and TRBJ2-1; tentatively, D is TRBD2 (7 bases). Germline V gene sequence: CDR1 SQVTM, CDR2 ANQGSEA. This CDR3 region has 17 residues.

Only a few counts were recorded for this clonotype. The chain's CDR3 is CASSFFSGPGYF. CDR3 DNA sequence: TGTGCCAGCAGCTTTTTTAGCGGCCCCGGATATTTT. The chain has TRBV7-2 and TRBJ1-3; D not certain. V was clipped by 3 bases and J by 15 bases, with 15 bases between them. The CDR3 spans 12 residues. Germline CDR1 SGHTA, CDR2 FQGNSA.

This clonotype was counted ten times or more. This sequence joins TRBV5-1 and TRBJ2-2; 11 nucleotides align to TRBD2. Per germline, CDR1 SGHRS and CDR2 YFSETQ. V shed 2 bases and J 2 bases; nucleotides not matched to a gene: 5. This CDR3 has 17 residues. The CDR3 protein is CASSFDSGRVNTGELFF. The CDR3 coding sequence is TGCGCCAGCAGCTTCGATAGCGGGAGGGTTAACACCGGGGAGCTGTTTTTT.

This clonotype was recorded many times. In nucleotides, the CDR3 is TGTGCCAGCAGCACCCGACAGGGCCCCATCAATGAGCAGTTCTTC. It is translated as CASSTRQGPINEQFF. This sequence joins TRBV7-9 and TRBJ2-1; TRBD1 matches at 7 bases. With 5 bases clipped from V and 6 bases from J, the junction kept 10 bases outside the gene matches. This CDR3 contains 15 residues. From germline, CDR1 is SEHNR and CDR2 FQNEAQ (reference sequence).

This clonotype was seen a handful of times. The J gene is TRBJ1-2, the V gene TRBV7-9; D is ambiguous. Germline CDR1 and CDR2: SEHNR and FQNEAQ (reference sequence). V gave up 4 bases and J gave up 4 bases, with 7 bases separating them. The CDR3 contains 12 residues. The CDR3 reads CASSYSVYGYTF. CDR3 sequence (DNA): TGTGCCAGCAGCTACAGTGTCTATGGCTACACCTTC.

This clonotype was recorded at least ten times. The V gene is TRBV3-1, the J gene TRBJ1-2, with 7 bases matching TRBD1. The CDR3 totals 16 residues. V trimming: 4 bases; J trimming: 7 bases; junction bases outside the gene matches: 15. Germline loops: CDR1 LGHDT, CDR2 YNNKEL (reference sequence). CDR3 region: CASSPTGDDRAFGYTF. As DNA, the CDR3 is TGTGCCAGCAGCCCCACCGGGGATGACAGGGCGTTTGGCTACACCTTC.

This clonotype occurred many times. This chain joins TRBV30 and TRBJ1-5; 9 nucleotides agree with TRBD1. Germline V gives CDR1 GTSNPN, CDR2 SVGIG (reference sequence). This CDR3 has 14 amino acids. With 4 bases clipped from V and 2 bases from J, the junction kept 3 bases outside the gene matches. CDR3 DNA: TGTGCCTGGAACAGGGGGCACGGCAATCAGCCCCAGCATTTT. This sequence encodes CAWNRGHGNQPQHF.

This clonotype was counted many times. The chain carries TRBV7-2 and TRBJ2-7, with 8 bases matching TRBD1. In germline, CDR1 is SGHTA, CDR2 FQGNSA. V shed 2 bases and J 3 bases; nucleotides not matched to a gene: 6. The CDR3 contains 15 residues. The CDR3 bases are TGTGCCAGCAGCTTAAATCTGGACAGGGACTACGAGCAGTACTTC. It specifies CASSLNLDRDYEQYF.

This clonotype was recorded at least ten times. The rearrangement joins TRBV30 to TRBJ1-6, with 7 bases matching TRBD1. The CDR3 is 14 amino acids. Germline CDR1 is GTSNPN and CDR2 is SVGIG (reference sequence). Trimming cost V 2 bases and J 10 bases; bases outside gene matches: 8. In nucleotides, the CDR3 is TGTGCCTGGAGTACGACAGGGTATGACTCACCCCTCCACTTT. Amino acids: CAWSTTGYDSPLHF.

Ten or more counts support this clonotype. The chain joins TRBV11-1 to TRBJ2-1; TRBD2 matches at 8 bases. In germline, CDR1 is SGHAT, CDR2 FQDESV (reference sequence). V lost 4 bases to trimming and J lost 7 bases; unmatched junction nucleotides: 12. The CDR3 runs to 16 residues. CDR3 protein: CASSWASGSTRNEQFF. In nucleotides, the CDR3 is TGTGCCAGCAGCTGGGCGAGCGGGAGCACTCGGAATGAGCAGTTCTTC.

The sample holds many counts of this clonotype. V gene TRBV12-3 or TRBV12-4 combines with J gene TRBJ1-5; the D is unclear. Between the trimmed V and J ends, which lost 3 bases and 2 bases, there was a span of 8 bases. The CDR3 extends over 14 amino acids. The CDR3 DNA reads TGTGCCAGCAGTTTCAGGCAACGCAATCAGCCCCAGCATTTT. Protein sequence: CASSFRQRNQPQHF.

This clonotype was seen at least ten times. The chain combines TRBV5-1 with TRBJ2-3, with D unclear. The CDR3 consists of 14 residues. V was shortened by 0 bases and J by 4 bases, with 9 bases between the two germline ends. Germline V gives CDR1 SGHRS, CDR2 YFSETQ. DNA for the CDR3: TGCGCCAGCAGCTTGGGGCCCTCCCCAGATACGCAGTATTTT. It specifies CASSLGPSPDTQYF.

This clonotype was seen repeatedly, ten times or more. The rearrangement uses TRBV10-3 and TRBJ2-1; D tentatively reads TRBD1 or TRBD2 (5 bases each). V lost 11 bases to trimming and J lost 5 bases, with 16 bases between them. CDR1 ENHRY and CDR2 SYGVKD come from the germline V gene. The CDR3 is 13 residues long. The CDR3 region has the DNA TGTGCCGCCGGGACCCCTCGGAACAATGAGCAGTTCTTC. This codes for CAAGTPRNNEQFF.

On this clonotype itself: A much larger clone lies a single base off, so this may be a read error. V and J are TRBV28 and TRBJ1-1, with D unclear. V was trimmed by 6 bases and J by 3 bases, leaving 11 bases between them. CDR3 length equals 13 residues. Germline V gene lookup returns CDR1 MDHEN and CDR2 SYDVKM. CDR3 in amino acids: CASSHGTYTEAFF. In DNA, the CDR3 is TGTGCCAGCAGCCATGGCACCTACACTGAAGCTTTCTTT. The full variable domain, its missing parts supplied by reference TRBV28 and TRBJ1-1, is DVKVTQSSRYLVKRTGEKVFLECVQDMDHENMFWYRQDPGLGLRLIYFSYDVKMKEKGDIPEGYSVSREKKERFSLILESASTNQTSMYLCASSHGTYTEAFFGQGTRLTVV.

The rearrangement joins TRBV20-1 to TRBJ2-7; TRBD2 might be the D (6 bases). CDR3 length: 15 amino acids. CDR1 and CDR2 from the germline V gene are DFQATT and SNEGSKA (reference sequence). V was trimmed by 0 bases and J by 0 bases, leaving 12 bases between them. This CDR3 reads CSARDPRESSYEQYF. The CDR3 nucleotides read TGCAGTGCTAGAGATCCCCGGGAGAGCTCCTACGAGCAGTACTTC.

About this clonotype itself: Since a much larger clone is just one base distant, this may be a read error. The chain combines TRBV12-3 or TRBV12-4 with TRBJ2-1; 7 bases match TRBD2. Trimming at V came to 5 bases and at J to 7 bases, leaving 14 bases not matched to a gene. This CDR3 is built from 16 residues. Here the CDR3 reads CASSPYGGRAGNEQFF. CDR3 nucleotide sequence: TGTGCCAGCAGTCCCTATGGTGGGAGGGCCGGAAATGAGCAGTTCTTC.

This clonotype has more than one count but fewer than ten. The chain uses TRBV5-1 and TRBJ1-5, with D possibly being TRBD1 (6 bases). The germline V gene has CDR1 SGHRS and CDR2 YFSETQ. V was trimmed by 0 bases and J by 4 bases, leaving 8 bases between them. This CDR3 contains 14 residues. CDR3 protein: CASSLDTGNQPQHF. In DNA form, the CDR3 reads TGCGCCAGCAGCTTGGATACAGGGAATCAGCCCCAGCATTTT. Full variable domain (remainder filled in from reference TRBV5-1 and TRBJ1-5): KAGVTQTPRYLIKTRGQQVTLSCSPISGHRSVSWYQQTPGQGLQFLFEYFSETQRNKGNFPGRFSGRQFSNSRSEMNVSTLELGDSALYLCASSLDTGNQPQHFGDGTRLSIL.

As DNA, the CDR3 is TGTGCCAGTAGGGACGTCTGGAGCTCCTACAATGAGCAGTTCTTC. Protein product: CASRDVWSSYNEQFF. V is TRBV19 and J is TRBJ2-1; D gene uncertain. There are 15 residues in the CDR3. Looked up from germline, CDR1 is LNHDA and CDR2 is SQIVND (reference sequence). Trimming left V 6 bases short and J 0 bases short, with 12 bases between.

This rearrangement joins TRBV4-2 to TRBJ2-5; the match to TRBD2 covers 11 bases. V shed 0 bases and J 2 bases; nucleotides not matched to a gene: 8. There are 18 residues in the CDR3. CDR1 LGHNA and CDR2 YNFKEQ come from the germline V gene. The CDR3 here is CASSQDLAGGLRQETQYF. The CDR3 region has the DNA TGTGCCAGCAGCCAAGACCTAGCGGGAGGATTGAGGCAAGAGACCCAGTACTTC.

In its sample, this clonotype was seen many times. This rearrangement joins TRBV2 to TRBJ2-3, with 10 bases aligning to TRBD2. The CDR3 has 19 amino acids. V dropped 10 bases and J dropped 2; count of bases not matched to a gene: 21. CDR1 is SNHLY, CDR2 FYNNEI, per germline. In DNA form, the CDR3 reads TGTGCCACCCTCAAAGGGAGGACTAGCGGACCGGGGAACACAGATACGCAGTATTTT. Translated: CATLKGRTSGPGNTDTQYF.